The clone carrying this TCR beta chain was recorded a few times. The data were taken from a study of T cells in Graves' hyperthyroidism and ophthalmopathy. RNA transcripts served as the template for amplifying TCR beta CDR3 regions. An initial round of RT-PCR targeting the TCR CDR3 relied on the HTBI primer set. TCRdb reprocessed the multiplex PCR reads with MiXCR, giving one entry per CDR3 protein. There are 500,000 to 600,000 distinct CDR3 sequences in the sample; 15% to 20% occur only once, and about half lies in the top ten. Germline V gene sequence: CDR1 MGHRA, CDR2 YSYEKL. The CDR3 has 16 residues. Trimming stripped 0 bases from V and 0 bases from J, with 8 bases between.

V usage is TRBV4-1 and J usage is TRBJ1-4, with TRBD1 as a possible D gene (6 bases). This TCR derives from a man aged 35 to 55 with Graves' ophthalmopathy. The sample comprised blood. CDR3 in amino acids: CASSQDTGPTNEKLFF. CDR3 DNA: TGCGCCAGCAGCCAAGATACAGGGCCAACTAATGAAAAACTGTTTTTT.